The 21 T cell receptor beta chains below were found in one sample sequenced in a study of human T cells and chemical hapten exposure. Indicated time point: pre-sensitization, week 0. As to treatment: therapeutic diphenylcyclopropenone sensitization with weekly scalp DPC. Total RNA was extracted from unfractionated whole blood. One entry per CDR3 protein results from TCRdb running MiXCR on the RACE reads. This sample has about 52,000 distinct CDR3 sequences; 8.5% to 10% occur once, and the top ten carry 9.5% to 10%. The starting material was whole blood, obtained in connection with sensitization to the hapten diphenylcyclopropenone (DPC). Every receptor here comes from a woman aged 25-40 years with alopecia areata. Some clones in this sample may be carry-over from other donors' samples.

This clonotype was seen a few times. The CDR3 nucleotides read TGTGCCAGCAGCCCTGAACCTACTGGGCAGCCCCAGCATTTT. Translating gives CASSPEPTGQPQHF. The chain employs TRBV7-2 and TRBJ1-5; D gene ambiguous. The CDR3 sequence is 14 residues long. V lost 5 bases and J 7 bases, leaving 15 bases between the germline ends. The germline V gene has CDR1 SGHTA and CDR2 FQGNSA.

V is TRBV5-1 and J is TRBJ1-2, with D perhaps matching TRBD1 (5 bases). Trimming removed 7 bases at V and 9 bases at J, with 10 bases between. This CDR3 spans 10 amino acids. The germline gives CDR1 SGHRS, CDR2 YFSETQ. This CDR3 is CASGGDRYTF. In DNA, the CDR3 is TGCGCCAGCGGTGGGGACCGCTACACCTTC.

The CDR3: CAIGTGHKETQYF. The CDR3 DNA reads TGTGCCATCGGGACAGGGCACAAAGAGACCCAGTACTTC. The V call is TRBV10-3, the J call TRBJ2-5; 9 bases align to TRBD1. This CDR3 has 13 residues. The germline gives CDR1 ENHRY, CDR2 SYGVKD. The V gene end was trimmed by 8 bases and the J gene end by 3 bases; junction bases not matched to a gene: 4.

This clonotype has a count of ten or more. The chain couples TRBV7-2 to TRBJ2-2; D not certain. Per germline, CDR1 SGHTA and CDR2 FQGNSA. The CDR3 is 14 amino acids. Trimming pared 5 bases from V and 6 bases from J, leaving 13 bases between. CDR3 loop: CASSPMRSPGELFF. The CDR3 bases are TGTGCCAGCAGCCCCATGCGGAGTCCCGGGGAGCTGTTTTTT.

This clonotype appeared a few times. The CDR3 region is CASSSLGLSYGQFF. The CDR3 DNA reads TGTGCCAGCAGCTCCCTAGGGCTCTCCTACGGGCAGTTCTTC. V is TRBV7-2 and J is TRBJ2-1; D is unresolved. The CDR3 runs to 14 residues. V lost 4 bases and J 12 bases, leaving 19 bases between the germline ends. Germline V gene sequence: CDR1 SGHTA, CDR2 FQGNSA.

By its share, this clonotype is medium-sized (0.01 to 0.1%). This sequence joins TRBV27 and TRBJ1-1, with 9 bases matching TRBD1. The V segment lost 5 bases and the J segment 0 bases; nucleotides outside the gene matches: 10. Looked up from germline, CDR1 is MNHEY and CDR2 is SMNVEV (reference sequence). The length of the CDR3 is 17 residues. The CDR3 region is CASSLSGTGIMNTEAFF. The CDR3 DNA sequence: TGTGCCAGCAGTCTTTCCGGGACAGGGATAATGAACACTGAAGCTTTCTTT.

Many counts were recorded for this clonotype. This rearrangement joins TRBV3-1 to TRBJ1-1; D possibly corresponds to TRBD1 (6 bases). This CDR3 region has 15 residues. CDR1 LGHDT and CDR2 YNNKEL come from the germline V gene (reference sequence). V lost 0 bases to trimming and J lost 4 bases, with 12 bases between them. This CDR3 reads CASSQDTGGGTEAFF. The DNA of the CDR3 is TGTGCCAGCAGCCAAGATACGGGAGGGGGCACTGAAGCTTTCTTT.

The chain combines TRBV4-2 with TRBJ1-5, with 8 bases fitting TRBD1. The trim removed 0 bases at V and 5 bases at J, leaving 6 bases unmatched. Looked up from germline, CDR1 is LGHNA and CDR2 is YNFKEQ. This CDR3 has 16 amino acids. The CDR3 loop reads CASSQDWQGAHQPQHF. In DNA, the CDR3 is TGTGCCAGCAGCCAAGATTGGCAGGGGGCTCATCAGCCCCAGCATTTT.

This clonotype was picked up many times. As DNA, the CDR3 is TGTGCCAGCAGCTCGGACAGGGGGATAGGGAGCAATCAGCCCCAGCATTTT. Protein sequence: CASSSDRGIGSNQPQHF. The chain is built from TRBV12-3 or TRBV12-4 and TRBJ1-5; TRBD1 agrees at 10 bases. The CDR3 has 17 amino acids. V shed 6 bases, J shed 1 base, and the junction held 9 bases outside the gene matches.

The CDR3 sequence: CASSPPGLSYEQYF. Written as DNA, the CDR3 is TGTGCCAGCTCACCACCCGGCCTCTCCTACGAGCAGTACTTC. The gene calls are TRBV18 and TRBJ2-7; D unclear. CDR1 is KGHSH, CDR2 LQKENI, per germline. This CDR3 has 14 amino acids. V lost 0 bases, J lost 0 bases, and 6 bases lay in between.

This clonotype was seen more than once but under ten times. The chain links TRBV10-3 to TRBJ2-4; no clear D. Trimming took off 10 bases at V and 10 bases at J, with 20 bases between the two ends. The CDR3 spans 13 residues. Germline assignment: CDR1 ENHRY and CDR2 SYGVKD. CDR3 residues: CARPLLDLKIQYF. CDR3 sequence (DNA): TGTGCCAGGCCCCTCCTGGACCTCAAAATTCAGTACTTC.

This clonotype was recorded at least ten times. This chain joins TRBV2 and TRBJ2-1; 10 nucleotides agree with TRBD2. This CDR3 contains 15 residues. The V and J ends lost 3 bases and 9 bases, in that order; junction bases with no gene match: 8. Per germline, CDR1 SNHLY and CDR2 FYNNEI. The DNA for the CDR3 is TGTGCCAGCAGTGACGGCAGCGGGGGGGCTGGTGAGCAGTTCTTC. It yields the protein CASSDGSGGAGEQFF. The variable domain in full, completed from reference TRBV2 and TRBJ2-1, reads EPEVTQTPSHQVTQMGQEVILRCVPISNHLYFYWYRQILGQKVEFLVSFYNNEISEKSEIFDDQFSVERPDGSNFTLKIRSTKLEDSAMYFCASSDGSGGAGEQFFGPGTRLTVL.

This chain joins TRBV5-4 and TRBJ2-1; D ambiguous. Trimming removed 0 bases at V and 10 bases at J, with 8 bases between. Germline V gene lookup returns CDR1 SGHNT and CDR2 YYREEE (reference sequence). This CDR3 has 12 amino acids. The CDR3 region is CASSLDVAEQFF. The CDR3 coding sequence is TGTGCCAGCAGCTTGGATGTGGCGGAGCAGTTCTTC.

This clonotype has just a few counts. The chain couples TRBV7-2 to TRBJ2-4, with 7 bases fitting TRBD1. This CDR3 comprises 13 residues. The germline CDR1 and CDR2 sequences are SGHTA and FQGNSA. The trim removed 4 bases at V and 6 bases at J, leaving 3 bases unmatched. Here the CDR3 reads CASSWRQGNIQYF. The CDR3 DNA reads TGTGCCAGCAGCTGGAGACAGGGAAACATTCAGTACTTC.

This chain connects TRBV5-1 to TRBJ2-3; D is perhaps TRBD1 (6 bases). The V end was cut by 0 bases, the J end by 5 bases, with 16 bases between. The CDR3 length is 16 residues. Per germline, CDR1 SGHRS and CDR2 YFSETQ. CDR3 nucleotides: TGCGCCAGCAGCTTGGCCGGCACAGGGAGAAAAGATACGCAGTATTTT. It encodes CASSLAGTGRKDTQYF.

The chain employs TRBV20-1 and TRBJ2-5, with D perhaps matching TRBD2 (5 bases). Per germline, CDR1 DFQATT and CDR2 SNEGSKA (reference sequence). This CDR3 has 14 residues. V lost 5 bases to trimming and J lost 6 bases, with 19 bases between them. This chain's CDR3 is CSAGDEGNIQTQYF. The CDR3 region has the DNA TGCAGTGCTGGGGATGAGGGTAATATACAGACCCAGTACTTC.

The rearrangement links TRBV28 to TRBJ2-6; a weak D match, TRBD2 (5 bases). CDR1 MDHEN and CDR2 SYDVKM come from the germline V gene. The length of the CDR3 is 15 residues. V was shortened by 6 bases and J by 0 bases, with 9 bases between the two germline ends. The CDR3 coding sequence is TGTGCCAGCAGGCGACGGGACTCTGGGGCCAACGTCCTGACTTTC. Encoded protein: CASRRRDSGANVLTF.

This clonotype was seen more than once but under ten times. The chain employs TRBV28 and TRBJ1-5, with TRBD1 identical over 7 bases. This CDR3 spans 19 amino acids. V was clipped by 5 bases and J by 4 bases; unmatched bases: 20. Germline assignment: CDR1 MDHEN and CDR2 SYDVKM. The CDR3 bases are TGTGCCAGCAGTCCCCCCTGGGGGGACAGCTTTAGAGTAAATCAGCCCCAGCATTTT. Translated: CASSPPWGDSFRVNQPQHF. The full variable domain, rest sourced from reference TRBV28 and TRBJ1-5, is DVKVTQSSRYLVKRTGEKVFLECVQDMDHENMFWYRQDPGLGLRLIYFSYDVKMKEKGDIPEGYSVSREKKERFSLILESASTNQTSMYLCASSPPWGDSFRVNQPQHFGDGTRLSIL.

This clonotype was seen many times. The chain has TRBV20-1 and TRBJ1-5; 7 bases align to TRBD1. Trimming cost V 5 bases and J 3 bases; bases outside gene matches: 7. Germline CDR1 reads DFQATT; CDR2 reads SNEGSKA (reference sequence). The CDR3 totals 14 residues. The CDR3 region has the DNA TGCAGTGCTGGGAAGGGACAGATCAATCAGCCCCAGCATTTT. Encoded protein: CSAGKGQINQPQHF.

This clonotype was found a few times. This chain uses TRBV27 with TRBJ1-1, with TRBD1 identical over 9 bases. V gave up 4 bases and J gave up 8 bases; unmatched junction bases: 8. The CDR3 sequence is 14 residues long. Germline CDR1 MNHEY, CDR2 SMNVEV (reference sequence). Here the CDR3 DNA reads TGTGCCAGCAGTTCGCACACCGGGACAGGGGAAGCTTTCTTT. This gives the protein CASSSHTGTGEAFF.

As for this clonotype: At one end, the junction sequence differs from germline, possibly due to a read error. The rearrangement uses TRBV20-1 and TRBJ1-2, with 7 bases lining up with TRBD1. Germline V gene data show CDR1 as DFQATT and CDR2 as SNEGSKA (reference sequence). The CDR3 extends over 12 amino acids. CDR3 nucleotide sequence: TGCAGTGCTAAGGGACAGCCGTATGGCGACACCTTC. This gives the protein CSAKGQPYGDTF.